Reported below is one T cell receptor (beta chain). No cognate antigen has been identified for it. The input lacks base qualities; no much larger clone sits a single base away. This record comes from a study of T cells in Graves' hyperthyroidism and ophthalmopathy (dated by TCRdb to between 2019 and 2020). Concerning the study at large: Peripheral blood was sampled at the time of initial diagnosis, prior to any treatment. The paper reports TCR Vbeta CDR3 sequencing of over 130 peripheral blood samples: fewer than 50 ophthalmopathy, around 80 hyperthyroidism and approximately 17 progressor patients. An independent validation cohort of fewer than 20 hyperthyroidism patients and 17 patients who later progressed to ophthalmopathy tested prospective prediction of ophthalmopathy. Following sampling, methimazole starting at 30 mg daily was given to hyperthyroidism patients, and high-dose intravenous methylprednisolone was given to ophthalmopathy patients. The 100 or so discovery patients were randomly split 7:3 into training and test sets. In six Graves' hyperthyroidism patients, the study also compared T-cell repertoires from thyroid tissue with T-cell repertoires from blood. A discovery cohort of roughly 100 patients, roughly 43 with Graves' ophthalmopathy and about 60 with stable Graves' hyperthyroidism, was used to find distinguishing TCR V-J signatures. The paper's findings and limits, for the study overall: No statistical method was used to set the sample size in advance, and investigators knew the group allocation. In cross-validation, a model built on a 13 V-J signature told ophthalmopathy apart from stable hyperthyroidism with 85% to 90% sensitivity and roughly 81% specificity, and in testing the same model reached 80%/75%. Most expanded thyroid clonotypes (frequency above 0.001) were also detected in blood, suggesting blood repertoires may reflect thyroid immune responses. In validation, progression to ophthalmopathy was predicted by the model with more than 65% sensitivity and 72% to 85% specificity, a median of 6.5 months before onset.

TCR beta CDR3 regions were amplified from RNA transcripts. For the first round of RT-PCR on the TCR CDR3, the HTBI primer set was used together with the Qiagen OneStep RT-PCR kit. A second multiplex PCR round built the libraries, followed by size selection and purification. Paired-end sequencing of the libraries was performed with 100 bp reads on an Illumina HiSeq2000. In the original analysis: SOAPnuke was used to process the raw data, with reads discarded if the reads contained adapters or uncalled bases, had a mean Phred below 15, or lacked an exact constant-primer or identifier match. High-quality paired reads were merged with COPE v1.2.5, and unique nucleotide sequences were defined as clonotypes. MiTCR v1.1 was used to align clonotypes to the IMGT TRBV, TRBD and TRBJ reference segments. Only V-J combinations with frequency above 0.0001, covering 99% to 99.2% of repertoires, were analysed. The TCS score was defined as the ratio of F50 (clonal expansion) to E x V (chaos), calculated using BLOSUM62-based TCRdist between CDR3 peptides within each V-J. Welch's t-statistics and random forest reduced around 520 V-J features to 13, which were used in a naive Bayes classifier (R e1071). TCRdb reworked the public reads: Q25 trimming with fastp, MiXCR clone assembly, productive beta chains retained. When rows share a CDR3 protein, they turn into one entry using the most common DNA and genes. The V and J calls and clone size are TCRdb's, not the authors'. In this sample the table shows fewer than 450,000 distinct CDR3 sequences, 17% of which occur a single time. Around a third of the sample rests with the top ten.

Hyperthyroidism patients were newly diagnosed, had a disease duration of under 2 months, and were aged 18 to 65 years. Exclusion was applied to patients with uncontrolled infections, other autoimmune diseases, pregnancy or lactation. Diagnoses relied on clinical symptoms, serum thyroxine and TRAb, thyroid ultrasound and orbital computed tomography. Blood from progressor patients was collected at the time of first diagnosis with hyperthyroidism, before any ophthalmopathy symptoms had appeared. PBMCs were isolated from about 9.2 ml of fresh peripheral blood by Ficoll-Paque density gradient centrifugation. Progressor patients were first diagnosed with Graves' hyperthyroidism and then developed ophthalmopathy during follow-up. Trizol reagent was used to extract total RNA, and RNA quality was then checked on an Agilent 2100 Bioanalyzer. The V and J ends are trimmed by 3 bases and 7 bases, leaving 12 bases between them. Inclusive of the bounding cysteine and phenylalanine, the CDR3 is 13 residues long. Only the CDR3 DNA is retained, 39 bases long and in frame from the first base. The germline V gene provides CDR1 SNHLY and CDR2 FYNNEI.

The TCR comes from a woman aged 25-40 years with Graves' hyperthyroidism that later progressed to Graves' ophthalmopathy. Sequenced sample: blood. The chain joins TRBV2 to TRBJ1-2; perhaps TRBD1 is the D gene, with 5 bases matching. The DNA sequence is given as TGTGCCAGCAGTGAGGGCAGGGCCTCTGGCTACACCTTC. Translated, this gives CASSEGRASGYTF.